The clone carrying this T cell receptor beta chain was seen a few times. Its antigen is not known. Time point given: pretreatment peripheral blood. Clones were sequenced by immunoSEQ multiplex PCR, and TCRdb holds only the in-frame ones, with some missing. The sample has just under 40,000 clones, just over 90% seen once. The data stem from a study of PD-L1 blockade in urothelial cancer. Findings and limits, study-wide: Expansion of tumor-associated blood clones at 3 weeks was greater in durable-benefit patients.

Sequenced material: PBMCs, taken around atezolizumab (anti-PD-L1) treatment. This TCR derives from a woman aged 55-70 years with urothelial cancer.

CDR3: CASSLTGFENIQYF. The DNA of the CDR3 is TGTGCCAGCAGTTTGACAGGATTTGAAAACATTCAGTACTTC. The chain uses TRBV2 and TRBJ2-4; perhaps TRBD1 as D (6 bases). V dropped 5 bases and J dropped 5 bases, with 13 bases sitting between them. Germline loops: CDR1 SNHLY, CDR2 FYNNEI. This CDR3 spans 14 amino acids.